Listed below are T cell receptor beta chains from one sample, sequenced in a study of regulatory T cells in long-lasting Graves disease. MiXCR was run by TCRdb on the multiplex PCR reads, yielding one entry per CDR3 protein. The sample records around 230,000 distinct CDR3 sequences, roughly 18% being singletons. Sequences were derived from peripheral blood mononuclear cells (PBMCs), sampled at new diagnosis, from a patient treated with antithyroid drugs. These receptor sequences come from a female donor with Graves disease. Both conserved end residues are part of each CDR3. D genes are given only for firm matches. Where a row states a size, it is once, few, many or the class of an expanded clone; other rows omit it.

D	V	size	J	DNA	CDR3
NA	TRBV7-2	many	TRBJ1-1	TGTGCCAGCAGCGCTGTGGGGGGCAGTTTCACTGAAGCTTTCTTT	CASSAVGGSFTEAFF
TRBD1	TRBV20-1	many	TRBJ1-5	TGCAGTGCCTCACAGGGGGCATACGATCAGCCCCAGCATTTT	CSASQGAYDQPQHF
TRBD2	TRBV4-3	NA	TRBJ2-3	TGCGCCAGCAGCCCCGGGACTAGCGGGAGTTCCACAGATACGCAGTATTTT	CASSPGTSGSSTDTQYF
TRBD1	TRBV29-1	many	TRBJ2-7	TGCAGCGGCTCGGACAGGGGCTACGAGCAGTACTTC	CSGSDRGYEQYF
TRBD2	TRBV9	NA	TRBJ2-7	TGTGCCAGCAGCTTGAGTGCTAGCGGGAGGGCCGGGTACGAGCAGTACTTC	CASSLSASGRAGYEQYF
NA	TRBV2	many	TRBJ1-2	TGTGCCAGCAGTGAAGGGGCAGGGGGCTACACCTTC	CASSEGAGGYTF
TRBD2	TRBV20-1	NA	TRBJ2-1	TGCAGTGCTAGAGAAACAACGACTAGCGGGGACTACAATGAGCAGTTCTTC	CSARETTTSGDYNEQFF
NA	TRBV19	few	TRBJ1-1	TGTGCCAGTAAGTCGGTTGCAGACACTGAAGCTTTCTTT	CASKSVADTEAFF
NA	TRBV10-1	many	TRBJ2-3	TGCGCCAGCAGTGTAGCGGGCACAGATACGCAGTATTTT	CASSVAGTDTQYF
TRBD2	TRBV7-2	many	TRBJ2-3	TGTGCCAGCAGCTTTAGAGCGGGGGGCACAGATACGCAGTATTTT	CASSFRAGGTDTQYF
NA	TRBV5-1	many	TRBJ1-3	TGCGCCAGCAGCTTGGGCACCTCTGGAAACACCATATATTTT	CASSLGTSGNTIYF
TRBD2	TRBV13	many	TRBJ2-5	TGTGCCAGCGGACCGACTAGCGGAAGAGAGACCCAGTACTTC	CASGPTSGRETQYF
NA	TRBV27	many	TRBJ2-2	TGTGCCAGCAGCCTGTCTTCAGCGAACACCGGGGAGCTGTTTTTT	CASSLSSANTGELFF
NA	TRBV6-5	many	TRBJ2-1	TGTGCCAGCAGTTACCCCTATGGGGATGAGCAGTTCTTC	CASSYPYGDEQFF
NA	TRBV7-8	many	TRBJ2-2	TGTGCCAGCAGCTTAGCCCCCTCCTACCCGGGCGGGGAGCTGTTTTTT	CASSLAPSYPGGELFF
TRBD1	TRBV2	many	TRBJ1-4	TGTGCCAGCGGCGGGACAGACCCAACTAATGAAAAACTGTTTTTT	CASGGTDPTNEKLFF
TRBD2	TRBV20-1	many	TRBJ2-3	TGCAGTGCTGGCGGGACTAGCGGCATCACAGATACGCAGTATTTT	CSAGGTSGITDTQYF
NA	TRBV12-3/TRBV12-4	NA	TRBJ1-1	TGTGCCAGCAGTTTAAGGGCCCGGCCTGAAGCTTTCTTT	CASSLRARPEAFF
NA	TRBV12-5	many	TRBJ1-1	TGTGCTAGTGGGGCGGTGAGCACTGAAGCTTTCTTT	CASGAVSTEAFF
NA	TRBV30	many	TRBJ2-2	TGTGCCTCCGTCAGGAAGGATAACACCGGGGAGCTGTTTTTT	CASVRKDNTGELFF
NA	TRBV7-9	many	TRBJ1-4	TGTGCCAGCAGCCCTCCCGAGGCAGGGACTGAAAAACTGTTTTTT	CASSPPEAGTEKLFF
TRBD1	TRBV11-2	many	TRBJ1-1	TGTGCCAGCAGCTTAACCGACAGGGGAGCTTTCTTT	CASSLTDRGAFF
TRBD2	TRBV3-1	once	TRBJ2-5	TGTGCCAGCAGCCGGTTCGGGACTAGCGGGAAAGAGACCCAGTACTTC	CASSRFGTSGKETQYF
NA	TRBV11-2	NA	TRBJ2-1	TGTGCCACCCGGGAAAACAATGAGCAGTTCTTC	CATRENNEQFF
TRBD2	TRBV7-9	few	TRBJ2-7	TGTGCCAGCAGCTTCCCGGGACTAGAGGGCTACGAGCAGTACTTC	CASSFPGLEGYEQYF